These 7 T cell receptor beta chains were sequenced from one sample in a study of vaccination effects on CD4 cells after COVID-19. Under the ViraFEST assay, PBMC were stimulated with viral peptide pools so that antigen-specific CD4+ T cells expanded. Sequencing was performed afterwards. Upon completion of approximately ten days in culture, CD4+ T cells were isolated. People in the vaccine group had not been infected with SARS-CoV-2 before, and their nucleocapsid antibodies were negative. The assay was immunoSEQ multiplex PCR, and TCRdb's table has in-frame clones only and misses some. The sample carries just under 75,000 clones, 65% to 80% recorded once. These receptors have no identified antigens. The material sequenced was CD4+ T cells from PBMCs cultured with HCoV-NL63 spike peptides, taken before COVID-19 vaccination. The source is a human donor who received a COVID-19 vaccine.

This chain links TRBV2 with TRBJ2-3; TRBD2 matches 12 bases. The germline V gene has CDR1 SNHLY and CDR2 FYNNEI. The CDR3 consists of 19 residues. The ends lost 8 bases at V and 0 bases at J; junction bases unmatched: 15. The DNA of the CDR3 is TGTGCCAGCGGAGGACCGGGACTAGCGGGTTACACTAGCACAGATACGCAGTATTTT. It yields the protein CASGGPGLAGYTSTDTQYF.

V is TRBV27 and J is TRBJ2-2; D is unclear. This CDR3 is built from 12 residues. Per germline, CDR1 MNHEY and CDR2 SMNVEV (reference sequence). V lost 7 bases and J 7 bases, leaving 10 bases between the germline ends. The CDR3 spells CASTSPHGELFF. The CDR3 nucleotides are TGTGCCAGCACCTCTCCGCACGGGGAGCTGTTTTTT.

The chain recombines TRBV3-1 (or the pseudogene TRBV3-2) with TRBJ1-4, with 9 bases lining up with TRBD1. Germline CDR1 LGHDT, CDR2 YNNKEL (reference sequence). The CDR3 runs 15 residues. The V gene end was trimmed by 1 base and the J gene end by 8 bases; junction bases not matched to a gene: 5. In nucleotides, the CDR3 is TGTGCCAGCAGCCAAGGGACAGGGGAAGGCGAAAAACTGTTTTTT. Amino acids: CASSQGTGEGEKLFF.

This clone was counted only a few times. V is TRBV9 and J is TRBJ2-2; D call uncertain. CDR3 length equals 14 residues. The germline V gene encodes CDR1 SGDLS and CDR2 YYNGEE. Trimming took 4 bases from V and 0 from J, leaving 7 bases between them. CDR3 loop: CASSSASNTGELFF. The CDR3 coding sequence is TGTGCCAGCAGCTCTGCGTCGAACACCGGGGAGCTGTTTTTT.

This clone was seen once. J is TRBJ2-5 and V is TRBV20-1; the D gene is possibly TRBD1 (6 bases). Trimming left V 3 bases short and J 5 bases short, with 10 bases between. This CDR3 contains 12 residues. Germline V gene lookup returns CDR1 DFQATT and CDR2 SNEGSKA (reference sequence). The CDR3 protein is CSASPTGETQYF. CDR3 nucleotide sequence: TGCAGTGCTAGTCCCACAGGGGAGACCCAGTACTTC.

The chain recombines TRBV5-4 with TRBJ2-2, with D possibly called TRBD1 or TRBD2 (5 bases each). Germline-derived CDR1 and CDR2 are SGHNT and YYREEE (reference sequence). CDR3 length equals 13 residues. The V gene lost 0 bases and the J gene lost 8 bases, with 8 bases spanning the gap. The CDR3 DNA reads TGTGCCAGCAGCTTGGCGGGGCTGGGGGAGCTGTTTTTT. Translation gives CASSLAGLGELFF.

This clone was detected once. The genes are TRBV19 and TRBJ2-5; D uncertain. The CDR3 spans 11 residues. CDR1 is LNHDA and CDR2 is SQIVND in the germline V gene (reference sequence). Between the trimmed V and J ends, which lost 3 bases and 6 bases, there was a span of 5 bases. CDR3 DNA sequence: TGTGCCAGTAGTATCGACCAGACCCAGTACTTC. As protein: CASSIDQTQYF.